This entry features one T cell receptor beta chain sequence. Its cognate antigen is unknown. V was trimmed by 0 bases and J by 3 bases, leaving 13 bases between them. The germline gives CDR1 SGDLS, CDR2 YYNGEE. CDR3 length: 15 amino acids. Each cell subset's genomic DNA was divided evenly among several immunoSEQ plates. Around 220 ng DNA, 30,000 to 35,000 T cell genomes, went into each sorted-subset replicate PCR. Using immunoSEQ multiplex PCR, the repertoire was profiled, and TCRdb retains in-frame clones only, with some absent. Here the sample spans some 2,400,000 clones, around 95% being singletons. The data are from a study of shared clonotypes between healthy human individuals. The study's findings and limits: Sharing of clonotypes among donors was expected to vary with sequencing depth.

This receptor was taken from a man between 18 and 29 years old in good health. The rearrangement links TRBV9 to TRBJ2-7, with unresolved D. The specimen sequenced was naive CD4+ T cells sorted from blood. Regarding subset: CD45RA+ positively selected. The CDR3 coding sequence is TGTGCCAGCAGCGTAGGAGGAGTAAACTTCTACGAGCAGTACTTC. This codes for CASSVGGVNFYEQYF.